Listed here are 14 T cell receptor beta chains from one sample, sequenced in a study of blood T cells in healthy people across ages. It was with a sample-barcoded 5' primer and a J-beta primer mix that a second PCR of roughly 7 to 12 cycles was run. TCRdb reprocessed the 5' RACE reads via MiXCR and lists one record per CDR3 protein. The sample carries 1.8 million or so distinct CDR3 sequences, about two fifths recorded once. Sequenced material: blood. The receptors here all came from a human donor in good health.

The CDR3 DNA is TGTGCCGTTAGCACCCTTGACCGTGCCTACGAGCAGTACTTC. It translates to CAVSTLDRAYEQYF. J is TRBJ2-7 and V is TRBV6-6, with D uncertain. The V and J ends lost 11 bases and 2 bases respectively, with 19 bases between them. The CDR3 consists of 14 residues. From germline, CDR1 is MNHNY and CDR2 SVGAGI (reference sequence).

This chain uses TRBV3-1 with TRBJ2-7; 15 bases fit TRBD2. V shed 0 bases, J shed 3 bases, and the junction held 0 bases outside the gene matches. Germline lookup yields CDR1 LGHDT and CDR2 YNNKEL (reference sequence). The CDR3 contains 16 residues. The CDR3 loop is CASSQEGLAGGYEQYF. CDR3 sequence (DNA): TGTGCCAGCAGCCAAGAGGGACTAGCGGGGGGCTACGAGCAGTACTTC.

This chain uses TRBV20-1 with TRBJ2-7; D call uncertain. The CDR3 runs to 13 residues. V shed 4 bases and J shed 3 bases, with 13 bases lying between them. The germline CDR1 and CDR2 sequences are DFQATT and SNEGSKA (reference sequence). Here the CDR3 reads CSAISYDNYEQYF. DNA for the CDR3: TGCAGTGCTATTTCATATGACAACTACGAGCAGTACTTC.

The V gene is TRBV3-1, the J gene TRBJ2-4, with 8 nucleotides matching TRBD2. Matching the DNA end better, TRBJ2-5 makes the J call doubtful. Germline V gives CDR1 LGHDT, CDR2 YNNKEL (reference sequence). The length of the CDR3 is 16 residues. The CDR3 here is CASSPHGGDPQETQYF. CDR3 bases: TGTGCCAGCAGCCCCCACGGGGGGGATCCCCAAGAGACCCAGTACTTC.

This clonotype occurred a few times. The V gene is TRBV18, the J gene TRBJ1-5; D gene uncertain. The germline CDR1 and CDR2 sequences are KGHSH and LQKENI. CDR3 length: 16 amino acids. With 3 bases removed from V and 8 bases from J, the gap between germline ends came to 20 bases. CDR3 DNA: TGTGCCAGCTCACCGGCCGAATCGGGTGGCGATAAGCCCCAGCATTTT. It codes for CASSPAESGGDKPQHF.

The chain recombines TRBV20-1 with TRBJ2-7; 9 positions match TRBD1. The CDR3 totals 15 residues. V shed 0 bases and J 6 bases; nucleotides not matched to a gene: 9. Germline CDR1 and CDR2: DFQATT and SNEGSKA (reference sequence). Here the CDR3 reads CSARDKDRGVGEQYF. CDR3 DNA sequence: TGCAGTGCTAGAGATAAGGACAGGGGAGTTGGCGAGCAGTACTTC.

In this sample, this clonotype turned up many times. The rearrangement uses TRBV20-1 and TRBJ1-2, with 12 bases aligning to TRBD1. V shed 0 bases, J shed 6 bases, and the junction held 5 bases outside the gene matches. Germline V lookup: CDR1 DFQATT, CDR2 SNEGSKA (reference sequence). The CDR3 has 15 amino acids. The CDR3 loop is CSAREGGQGADGYTF. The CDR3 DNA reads TGCAGTGCTAGAGAGGGGGGACAGGGGGCGGATGGCTACACCTTC.

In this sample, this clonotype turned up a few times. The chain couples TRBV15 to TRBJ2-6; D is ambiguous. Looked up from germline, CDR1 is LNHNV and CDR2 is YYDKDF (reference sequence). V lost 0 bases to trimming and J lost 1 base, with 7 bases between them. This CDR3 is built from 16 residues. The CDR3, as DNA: TGTGCCACCAGCAGAGATTACAAATCTGGGGCCAACGTCCTGACTTTC. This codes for CATSRDYKSGANVLTF.

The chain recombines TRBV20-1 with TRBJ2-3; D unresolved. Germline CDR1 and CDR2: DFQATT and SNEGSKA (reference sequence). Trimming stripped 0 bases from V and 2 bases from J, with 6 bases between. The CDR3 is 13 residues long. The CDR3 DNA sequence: TGCAGTGCTAGAGACCTACTCACAGATACGCAGTATTTT. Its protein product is CSARDLLTDTQYF.

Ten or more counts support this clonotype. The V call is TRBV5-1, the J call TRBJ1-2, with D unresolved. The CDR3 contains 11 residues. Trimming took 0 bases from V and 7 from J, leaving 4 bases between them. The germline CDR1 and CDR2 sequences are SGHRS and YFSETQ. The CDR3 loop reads CASSLDVGYTF. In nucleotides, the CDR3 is TGCGCCAGCAGCTTGGATGTTGGCTACACCTTC.

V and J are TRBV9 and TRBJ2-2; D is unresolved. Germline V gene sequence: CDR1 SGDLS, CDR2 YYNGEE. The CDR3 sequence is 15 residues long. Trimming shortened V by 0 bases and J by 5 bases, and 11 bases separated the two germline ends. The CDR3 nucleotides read TGTGCCAGCAGCGTAGTCTCGATGGGAACCGGGGAGCTGTTTTTT. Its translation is CASSVVSMGTGELFF.

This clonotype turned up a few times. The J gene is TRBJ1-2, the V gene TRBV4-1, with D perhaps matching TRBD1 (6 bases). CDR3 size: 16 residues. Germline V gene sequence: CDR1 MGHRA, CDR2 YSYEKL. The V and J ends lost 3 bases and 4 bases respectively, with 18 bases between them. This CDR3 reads CASSHKAQEGGYGYTF. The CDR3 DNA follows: TGCGCCAGCAGCCACAAAGCCCAGGAGGGGGGCTATGGCTACACCTTC.

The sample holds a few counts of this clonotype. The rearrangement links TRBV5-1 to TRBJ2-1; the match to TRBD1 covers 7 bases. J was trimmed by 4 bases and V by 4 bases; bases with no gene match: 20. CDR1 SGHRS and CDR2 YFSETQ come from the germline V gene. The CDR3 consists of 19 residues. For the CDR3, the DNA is TGCGCCAGCAGCCCAAAATTATTTACTGTGGGACAGCCTTACAATGAGCAGTTCTTC. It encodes CASSPKLFTVGQPYNEQFF.

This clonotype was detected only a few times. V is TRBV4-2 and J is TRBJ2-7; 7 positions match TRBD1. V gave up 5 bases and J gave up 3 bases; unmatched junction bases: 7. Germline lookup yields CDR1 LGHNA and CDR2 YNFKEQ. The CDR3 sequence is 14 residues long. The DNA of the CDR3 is TGTGCCAGCAGCTTAAGACAGGGAATCTACGAGCAGTACTTC. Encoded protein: CASSLRQGIYEQYF.